This note documents a single TCR beta chain sequence. V was trimmed by 8 bases and J by 1 base, leaving 25 bases between them. CDR3 length: 18 amino acids. In germline, CDR1 is SGHTA, CDR2 FQGNSA. The data belong to a study of blood T cell repertoires in COVID-19. Study overall: Samples of COVID-19 (acute and convalescent) were obtained from the United States, Italy and Spain. The analysed material was cDNA or gDNA that came from T cells, B-cell-depleted T cells, or PBMCs.

In the original analysis: Estimates of nucleated cell counts were drawn from the amplification of reference gene primers. Sequencing used immunoSEQ multiplex PCR; TCRdb keeps in-frame clones, though not all of them. V and J calls and clone size are those listed in that table; D and trimming were worked out from the DNA. The data show about 76,000 clones, roughly 80% seen once. The genes are TRBV7-2 and TRBJ2-3; D may be TRBD2 (7 bases). Sequencing was carried out using peripheral blood. The receptor was derived from a man older than 75 with acute or convalescent COVID-19. The CDR3 loop reads CASSKVGGGPSGTDTQYF. The CDR3 nucleotides read TGTGCCAGCTCTAAAGTGGGAGGGGGACCCAGTGGCACAGATACGCAGTATTTT. Looking up the rest from reference TRBV7-2 and TRBJ2-3 gives the full variable domain: GAGVSQSPSNKVTEKGKDVELRCDPISGHTALYWYRQSLGQGLEFLIYFQGNSAPDKSGLPSDRFSAERTGGSVSTLTIQRTQQEDSAVYLCASSKVGGGPSGTDTQYFGPGTRLTVL.